What follows are 8 T cell receptor beta chains derived from one specimen sequenced in a study of cytomegalovirus exposure and HLA in healthy donors (dated by TCRdb to about 2017). To prepare the library, the immunoSEQ multiplex PCR assay was applied. TCRdb mirrors the immuneACCESS table, restricted to in-frame sequences. Some clones are absent from its copies; in checked studies, under half trace to an unresolved V gene, and the reason for the others is unknown. The sample table shows 150,000 to 200,000 clones, and around four fifths are seen once. Approximately 2.3% of the sample is taken by the ten largest. The sequenced sample was PBMCs. These receptors were collected from a man under 40 in good health and CMV-seropositive.

This sequence joins TRBV6-5 and TRBJ2-5, with TRBD1 identical over 8 bases. This CDR3 has 14 residues. The V gene's germline CDR1 is MNHEY and CDR2 SVGAGI. V lost 2 bases to trimming and J lost 5 bases; unmatched junction nucleotides: 4. CDR3 coding DNA: TGTGCCAGCAGTTACGGACAGGGCTGGGAGACCCAGTACTTC. Amino acids: CASSYGQGWETQYF.

The genes are TRBV4-3 and TRBJ1-5; D is undetermined. Trimming removed 4 bases at V and 2 bases at J, with 18 bases between. Germline V gene data show CDR1 as LGHNA and CDR2 as YSLEER. The CDR3 has 17 amino acids. The CDR3 nucleotides read TGCGCCAGCAGCCCAACTTTCGGAGGTCTCGGCAATCAGCCCCAGCATTTT. Amino acids: CASSPTFGGLGNQPQHF.

Written as DNA, the CDR3 is TGTGCCAGCAGCGTACAGGGGGCGTTTCGTGGCTACACCTTC. Amino acids: CASSVQGAFRGYTF. V gene TRBV5-6 combines with J gene TRBJ1-2, with 9 bases identical to TRBD1. Germline-derived CDR1 and CDR2 are SGHDT and YYEEEE. After removal of 4 bases from V and 7 bases from J, the junction contained 8 bases not matched to a gene. This CDR3 spans 14 amino acids.

The J gene is TRBJ1-2, the V gene TRBV11-2, with D possibly being TRBD1 (5 bases). Between the trimmed V and J ends, which lost 5 bases and 4 bases, there was a span of 17 bases. Germline CDR1 SGHAT, CDR2 FQNNGV. CDR3 length: 15 amino acids. The CDR3 nucleotides read TGTGCCAGCAGCGACTTCGCGGGGCTTGGCTATGGCTACACCTTC. Its protein product is CASSDFAGLGYGYTF.

The chain employs TRBV5-5 and TRBJ1-2; 7 bases are shared with TRBD1. J was trimmed by 5 bases and V by 5 bases; bases with no gene match: 9. The CDR3 has 14 amino acids. The germline gives CDR1 SGHKS, CDR2 YYEKEE (reference sequence). CDR3 residues: CASRPTGVSYGYTF. As DNA, the CDR3 is TGTGCCAGCAGACCCACAGGGGTGTCGTATGGCTACACCTTC.

The CDR3 nucleotides read TGTGCCAGCAGCCAGGGACTAAGTGAGGGCTATGGCTACACCTTC. This encodes CASSQGLSEGYGYTF. This chain links TRBV7-9 with TRBJ1-2, with a weak D call TRBD1 (5 bases). This CDR3 has 15 residues. Trimming shortened V by 5 bases and J by 4 bases, and 17 bases separated the two germline ends. In germline, CDR1 is SEHNR, CDR2 FQNEAQ (reference sequence). Full variable domain (remainder filled in from reference TRBV7-9 and TRBJ1-2): DTGVSQNPRHKITKRGQNVTFRCDPISEHNRLYWYRQTLGQGPEFLTYFQNEAQLEKSRLLSDRFSAERPKGSFSTLEIQRTEQGDSAMYLCASSQGLSEGYGYTFGSGTRLTVV.

The chain recombines TRBV6-6 with TRBJ1-1; TRBD1 matches at 7 bases. Germline CDR1 is MNHNY and CDR2 is SVGAGI (reference sequence). J was trimmed by 1 base and V by 7 bases; bases with no gene match: 6. This CDR3 spans 14 amino acids. Here the CDR3 DNA reads TGTGCCAGCACCTTAACAGGGGCGAACACTGAAGCTTTCTTT. Translated: CASTLTGANTEAFF.

This chain connects TRBV2 to TRBJ1-5; possible D gene TRBD1, 6 bases. The CDR3 sequence is 15 residues long. Germline V gene data show CDR1 as SNHLY and CDR2 as FYNNEI. V shed 7 bases and J shed 2 bases, with 15 bases lying between them. CDR3 sequence: CASTSTGVGNQPQHF. The DNA of the CDR3 is TGTGCCAGCACTTCGACAGGTGTGGGCAATCAGCCCCAGCATTTT.